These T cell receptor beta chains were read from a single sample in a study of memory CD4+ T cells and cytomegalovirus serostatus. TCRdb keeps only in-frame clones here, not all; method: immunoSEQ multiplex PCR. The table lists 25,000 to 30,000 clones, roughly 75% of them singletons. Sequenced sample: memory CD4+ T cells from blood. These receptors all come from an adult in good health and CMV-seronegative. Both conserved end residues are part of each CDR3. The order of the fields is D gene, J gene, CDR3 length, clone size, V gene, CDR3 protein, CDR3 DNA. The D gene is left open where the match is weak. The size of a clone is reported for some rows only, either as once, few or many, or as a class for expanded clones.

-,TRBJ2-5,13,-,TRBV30,CAWSPPGEETQYF,TGTGCCTGGAGTCCTCCGGGGGAAGAGACCCAGTACTTC
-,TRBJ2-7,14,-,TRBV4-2,CASSQSTGPGEQYF,TGTGCCAGCAGCCAAAGTACAGGGCCGGGGGAGCAGTACTTC
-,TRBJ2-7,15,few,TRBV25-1,CASSSRDTNSYEQYF,TGTGCCAGCAGTTCACGGGACACCAACTCCTACGAGCAGTACTTC
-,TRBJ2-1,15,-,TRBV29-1,CSVQRHTVPYNEQFF,TGCAGCGTTCAGCGGCATACCGTACCCTACAATGAGCAGTTCTTC
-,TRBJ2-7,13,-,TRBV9,CASSVATNYEQYF,TGTGCCAGCAGCGTAGCTACAAACTACGAGCAGTACTTC
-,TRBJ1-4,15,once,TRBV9,CASSVGPVTNEKLFF,TGTGCCAGCAGCGTAGGGCCGGTGACTAATGAAAAACTGTTTTTT
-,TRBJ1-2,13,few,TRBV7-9,CASRFDTNYGYTF,TGTGCCAGCAGATTCGACACAAACTATGGCTACACCTTC
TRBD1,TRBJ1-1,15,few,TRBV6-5,CASSGTGGGRTEAFF,TGTGCCAGCAGTGGGACAGGGGGCGGAAGGACTGAAGCTTTCTTT
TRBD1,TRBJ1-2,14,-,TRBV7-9,CASSRDQGEQGYTF,TGTGCCAGCAGCCGTGACCAGGGGGAGCAAGGCTACACCTTC
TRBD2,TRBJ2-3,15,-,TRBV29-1,CSVKGTSGATDTQYF,TGCAGCGTAAAAGGGACTAGCGGGGCCACAGATACGCAGTATTTT
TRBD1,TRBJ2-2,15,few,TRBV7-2,CASSLGQGGGGELFF,TGTGCCAGCAGCTTGGGACAGGGGGGCGGCGGGGAGCTGTTTTTT
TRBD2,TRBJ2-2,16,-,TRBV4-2,CASSGSGRADTGELFF,TGTGCCAGCAGCGGAAGCGGGAGGGCCGATACCGGGGAGCTGTTTTTT
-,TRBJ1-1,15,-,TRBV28,CASSPFRTVNTEAFF,TGTGCCAGCAGCCCTTTCAGGACGGTTAACACTGAAGCTTTCTTT
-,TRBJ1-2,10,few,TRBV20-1,CSALGIGYTF,TGCAGTGCCCTGGGGATCGGCTACACCTTC
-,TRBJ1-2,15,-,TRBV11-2,CASSLATGMGYGYTF,TGTGCCAGCAGCTTGGCTACGGGGATGGGATATGGCTACACCTTC
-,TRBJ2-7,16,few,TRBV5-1,CASSLTGHRVSYEQYF,TGCGCCAGCAGCTTGACCGGACACCGAGTGTCCTACGAGCAGTACTTC
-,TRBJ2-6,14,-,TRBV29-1,CSVDAGSGANVLTF,TGCAGCGTTGATGCAGGCTCTGGGGCCAACGTCCTGACTTTC
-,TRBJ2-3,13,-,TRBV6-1,CASSELPFNTQYF,TGTGCCAGCAGTGAGCTCCCGTTCAATACGCAGTATTTT
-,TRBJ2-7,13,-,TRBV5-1,CASSLEWPGEQYF,TGCGCCAGCAGCTTGGAATGGCCCGGGGAGCAGTACTTC
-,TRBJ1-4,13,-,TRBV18,CASSRAENEKLFF,TGTGCCAGCTCACGGGCAGAAAATGAAAAACTGTTTTTT
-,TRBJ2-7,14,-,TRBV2,CASSDDTSGWEQYF,TGTGCCAGCAGTGATGACACGAGCGGGTGGGAGCAGTACTTC
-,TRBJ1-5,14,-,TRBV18,CASSLQGPGQPQHF,TGTGCCAGCTCACTTCAGGGCCCCGGTCAGCCCCAGCATTTT
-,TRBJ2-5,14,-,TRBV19,CASSISGPRETQYF,TGTGCCAGTAGTATTAGTGGCCCCCGGGAGACCCAGTACTTC
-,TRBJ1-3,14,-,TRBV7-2,CASSLTGGGNTIYF,TGTGCCAGCAGCTTAACGGGGGGTGGAAACACCATATATTTT
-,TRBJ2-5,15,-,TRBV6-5,CASSYSAGPGETQYF,TGTGCCAGCAGTTACTCGGCGGGTCCGGGAGAGACCCAGTACTTC
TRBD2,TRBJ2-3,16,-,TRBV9,CASSVIGLAGTDTQYF,TGTGCCAGCAGCGTAATAGGACTAGCGGGCACAGATACGCAGTATTTT